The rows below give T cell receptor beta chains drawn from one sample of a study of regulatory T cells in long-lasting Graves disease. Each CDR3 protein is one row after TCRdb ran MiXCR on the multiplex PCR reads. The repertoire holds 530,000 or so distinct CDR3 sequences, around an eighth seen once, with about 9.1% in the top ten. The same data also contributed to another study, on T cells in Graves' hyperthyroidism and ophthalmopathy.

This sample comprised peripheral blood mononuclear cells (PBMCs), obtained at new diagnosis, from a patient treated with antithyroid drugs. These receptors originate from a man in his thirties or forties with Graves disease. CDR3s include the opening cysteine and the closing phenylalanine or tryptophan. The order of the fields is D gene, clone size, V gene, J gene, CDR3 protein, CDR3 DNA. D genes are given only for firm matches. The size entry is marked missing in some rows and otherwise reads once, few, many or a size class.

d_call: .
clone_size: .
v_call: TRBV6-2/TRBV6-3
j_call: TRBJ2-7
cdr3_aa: CASSLIGSTLREQYF
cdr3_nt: TGTGCCAGCAGTTTAATCGGGAGTACGCTACGCGAGCAGTACTTC

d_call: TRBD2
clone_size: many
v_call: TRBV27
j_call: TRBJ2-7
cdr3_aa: CASSLVPAGLSYEQYF
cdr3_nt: TGTGCCAGCAGTTTAGTGCCAGCGGGACTATCCTACGAGCAGTACTTC

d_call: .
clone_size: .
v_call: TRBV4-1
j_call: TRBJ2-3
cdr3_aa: CASSQVHTQYF
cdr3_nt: TGCGCCAGCAGCCAGGTGCATACGCAGTATTTT

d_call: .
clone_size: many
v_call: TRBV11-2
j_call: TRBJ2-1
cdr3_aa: CASSLGFGGEQFF
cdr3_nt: TGTGCCAGCAGCTTAGGGTTCGGGGGTGAGCAGTTCTTC

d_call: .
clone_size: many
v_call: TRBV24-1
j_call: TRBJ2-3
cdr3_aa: CATSDLGGIHPDTQYF
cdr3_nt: TGTGCCACCAGTGACCTCGGTGGGATCCACCCAGATACGCAGTATTTT

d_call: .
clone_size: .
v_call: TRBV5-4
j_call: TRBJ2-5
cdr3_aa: CASSSTWEQETQYF
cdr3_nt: TGTGCCAGCAGTTCCACATGGGAACAAGAGACCCAGTACTTC

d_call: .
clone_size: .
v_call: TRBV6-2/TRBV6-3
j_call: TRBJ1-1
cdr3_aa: CASGPLGYDTEAFF
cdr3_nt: TGTGCCAGCGGCCCCTTGGGGTATGACACTGAAGCTTTCTTT

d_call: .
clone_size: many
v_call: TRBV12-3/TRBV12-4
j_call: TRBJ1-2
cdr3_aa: CASSFIQGEGYTF
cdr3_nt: TGTGCCAGCAGTTTTATACAGGGTGAGGGCTACACCTTC

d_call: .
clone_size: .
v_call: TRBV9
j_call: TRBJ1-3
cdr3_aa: CASSSSPRGPSGNTIYF
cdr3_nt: TGTGCCAGCAGCTCCTCCCCCCGGGGTCCCTCTGGAAACACCATATATTTT

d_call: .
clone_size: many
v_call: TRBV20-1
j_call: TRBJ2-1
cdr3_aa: CSAKFGTPGSYNEQFF
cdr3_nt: TGCAGTGCAAAATTCGGGACGCCGGGCTCCTACAATGAGCAGTTCTTC

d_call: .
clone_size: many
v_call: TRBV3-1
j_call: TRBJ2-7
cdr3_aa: CASSQDPDEQYF
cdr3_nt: TGTGCCAGCAGCCAAGACCCGGACGAGCAGTACTTC

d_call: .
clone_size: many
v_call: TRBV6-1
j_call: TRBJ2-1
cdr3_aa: CASYRRLPHNEQFF
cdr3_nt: TGTGCCAGCTACCGACGGTTGCCCCACAATGAGCAGTTCTTC

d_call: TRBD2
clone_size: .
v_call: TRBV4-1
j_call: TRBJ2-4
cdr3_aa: CASSQVRGGQGGNIQYF
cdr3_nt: TGCGCCAGCAGCCAAGTCCGGGGGGGGCAGGGAGGAAACATTCAGTACTTC

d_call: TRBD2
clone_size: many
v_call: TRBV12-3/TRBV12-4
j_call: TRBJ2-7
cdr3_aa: CASSKWTSGRASSTYEQYF
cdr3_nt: TGTGCCAGCAGTAAATGGACTAGCGGGAGGGCTTCCTCTACCTACGAGCAGTACTTC

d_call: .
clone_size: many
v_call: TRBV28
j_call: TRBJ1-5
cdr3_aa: CASSYSPGRTNQPQHF
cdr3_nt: TGTGCCAGCAGTTACTCGCCGGGACGGACGAATCAGCCCCAGCATTTT

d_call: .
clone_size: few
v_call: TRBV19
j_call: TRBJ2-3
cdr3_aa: CASSISDLTDTQYF
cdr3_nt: TGTGCCAGTAGTATATCAGACCTCACAGATACGCAGTATTTT

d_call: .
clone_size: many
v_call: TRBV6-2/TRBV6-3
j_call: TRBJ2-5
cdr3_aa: CASSLRNWETQYF
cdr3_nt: TGTGCCAGCAGCCTGCGAAATTGGGAGACCCAGTACTTC

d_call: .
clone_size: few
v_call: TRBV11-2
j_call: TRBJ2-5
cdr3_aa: CASSLPAETQYF
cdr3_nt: TGTGCCAGCAGCTTGCCAGCGGAGACCCAGTACTTC

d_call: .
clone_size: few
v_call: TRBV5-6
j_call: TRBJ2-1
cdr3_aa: CASSFSAESSYNEQFF
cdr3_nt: TGTGCCAGCAGCTTTTCCGCGGAGAGCTCCTACAATGAGCAGTTCTTC

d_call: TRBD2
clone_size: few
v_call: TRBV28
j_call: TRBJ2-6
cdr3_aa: CASRVSGSSGTNVLTF
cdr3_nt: TGTGCCAGCAGGGTAAGCGGGAGCTCAGGGACCAACGTCCTGACTTTC

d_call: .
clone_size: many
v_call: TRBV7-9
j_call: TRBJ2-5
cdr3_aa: CASSLEGGETQYF
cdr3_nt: TGTGCCAGCAGCTTAGAAGGAGGGGAGACCCAGTACTTC

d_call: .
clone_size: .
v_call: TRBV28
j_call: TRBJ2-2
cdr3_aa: CASLQDLTGELFF
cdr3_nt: TGTGCCAGCTTACAGGACCTCACCGGGGAGCTGTTTTTT

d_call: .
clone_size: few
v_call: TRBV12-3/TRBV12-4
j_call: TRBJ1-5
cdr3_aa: CASSSPLMTQHF
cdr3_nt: TGTGCCAGCAGTTCACCCCTTATGACCCAGCATTTT

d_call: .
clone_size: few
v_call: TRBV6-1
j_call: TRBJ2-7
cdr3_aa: CASSEAGVGLEQYF
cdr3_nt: TGTGCCAGCAGTGAAGCGGGAGTTGGGCTCGAGCAGTACTTC

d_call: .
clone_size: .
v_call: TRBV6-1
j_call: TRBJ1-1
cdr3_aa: CASSERTEAFF
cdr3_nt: TGTGCCAGCAGTGAAAGGACTGAAGCTTTCTTT

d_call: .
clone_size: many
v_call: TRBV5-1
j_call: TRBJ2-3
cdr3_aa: CASSRWDSTDTQYF
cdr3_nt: TGCGCCAGCAGTAGGTGGGACTCCACAGATACGCAGTATTTT

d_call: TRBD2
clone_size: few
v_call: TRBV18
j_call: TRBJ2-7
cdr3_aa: CASSPGLGAGGPHEQYF
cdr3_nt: TGTGCCAGCTCACCCGGGCTCGGGGCGGGAGGTCCCCACGAGCAGTACTTC

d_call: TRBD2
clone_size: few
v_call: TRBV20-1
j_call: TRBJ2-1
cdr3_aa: CNASSGRAYNEQFF
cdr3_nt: TGCAATGCTAGTTCCGGGAGGGCCTACAATGAGCAGTTCTTC

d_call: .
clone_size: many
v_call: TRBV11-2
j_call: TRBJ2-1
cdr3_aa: CASSLVYDEQFF
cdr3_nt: TGTGCCAGCAGCTTAGTTTACGATGAGCAGTTCTTC

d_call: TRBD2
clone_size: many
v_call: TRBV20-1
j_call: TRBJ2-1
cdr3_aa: CSASTGRSGNEQFF
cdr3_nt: TGCAGTGCTAGCACCGGGAGGTCCGGAAATGAGCAGTTCTTC

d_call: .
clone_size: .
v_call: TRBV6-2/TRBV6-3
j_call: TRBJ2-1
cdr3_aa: CASIKAGLDEQFF
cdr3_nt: TGTGCCAGCATTAAAGCGGGCCTTGATGAGCAGTTCTTC

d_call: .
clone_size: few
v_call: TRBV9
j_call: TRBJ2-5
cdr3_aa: CASSVDSPRKTQYF
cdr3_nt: TGTGCCAGCAGCGTAGATTCCCCCAGGAAGACCCAGTACTTC

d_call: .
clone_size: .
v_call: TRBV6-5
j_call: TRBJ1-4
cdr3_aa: CASSYGQGSGTNEKLFF
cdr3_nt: TGTGCCAGCAGTTACGGGCAGGGGTCGGGGACTAATGAAAAACTGTTTTTT

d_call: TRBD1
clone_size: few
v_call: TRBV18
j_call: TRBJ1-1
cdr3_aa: CASSRGQGASEAFF
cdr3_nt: TGTGCCAGCTCCCGGGGACAGGGGGCTTCAGAAGCTTTCTTT

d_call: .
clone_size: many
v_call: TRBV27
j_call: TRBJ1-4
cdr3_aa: CASSPALAGNEKLFF
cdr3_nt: TGTGCCAGCAGTCCTGCGCTGGCAGGGAATGAAAAACTGTTTTTT

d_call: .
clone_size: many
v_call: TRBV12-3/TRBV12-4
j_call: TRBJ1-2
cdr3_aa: CASGGAPIYGYTF
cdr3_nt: TGTGCCAGCGGAGGGGCGCCCATTTATGGCTACACCTTC

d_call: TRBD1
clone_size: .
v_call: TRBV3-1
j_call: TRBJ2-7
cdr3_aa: CASSQGTGGAYEQYF
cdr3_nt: TGTGCCAGCAGCCAAGGGACAGGGGGCGCCTACGAGCAGTACTTC

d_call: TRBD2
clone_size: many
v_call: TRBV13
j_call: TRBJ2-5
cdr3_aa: CASSFLRETLETQYF
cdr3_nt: TGTGCCAGCAGCTTCTTGCGGGAGACGTTAGAGACCCAGTACTTC

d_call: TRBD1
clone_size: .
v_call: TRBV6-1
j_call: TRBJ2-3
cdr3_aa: CASRDRGLTDTQYF
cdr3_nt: TGTGCCAGCAGGGACAGGGGCTTAACAGATACGCAGTATTTT

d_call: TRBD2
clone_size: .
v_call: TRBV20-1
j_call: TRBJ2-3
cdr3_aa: CSATQLADNTDTQYF
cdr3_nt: TGCAGTGCTACACAACTAGCGGATAACACAGATACGCAGTATTTT

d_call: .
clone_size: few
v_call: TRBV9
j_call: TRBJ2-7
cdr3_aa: CASSVGGSGTYEQYF
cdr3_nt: TGTGCCAGCAGCGTAGGCGGTAGCGGCACCTACGAGCAGTACTTC

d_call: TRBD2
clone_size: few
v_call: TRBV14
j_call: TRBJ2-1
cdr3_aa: CASSQDSGLAGYNEQFF
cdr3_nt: TGTGCCAGCAGCCAAGATTCTGGACTAGCGGGTTACAATGAGCAGTTCTTC

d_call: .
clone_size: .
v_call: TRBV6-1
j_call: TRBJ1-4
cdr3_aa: CASDPGTTNEKLFF
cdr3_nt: TGTGCCAGCGATCCCGGGACAACTAATGAAAAACTGTTTTTT

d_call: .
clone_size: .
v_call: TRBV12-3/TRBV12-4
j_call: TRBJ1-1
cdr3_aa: CASSFSETEAFF
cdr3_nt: TGTGCCAGCAGTTTTTCAGAGACTGAAGCTTTCTTT

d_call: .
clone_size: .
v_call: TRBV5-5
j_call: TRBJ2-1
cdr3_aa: CASSLGYDRAPSYEQFF
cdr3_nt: TGTGCCAGCAGCTTGGGCTATGACCGGGCTCCTTCCTACGAGCAGTTCTTC

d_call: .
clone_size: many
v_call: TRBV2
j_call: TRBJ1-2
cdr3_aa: CASTASTYGYTF
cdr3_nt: TGTGCCAGCACGGCAAGCACATATGGCTACACCTTC

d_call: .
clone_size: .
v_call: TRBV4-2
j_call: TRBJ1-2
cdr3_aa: CASSLGSEEWHGYTF
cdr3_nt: TGTGCCAGCAGCCTGGGGTCTGAGGAGTGGCATGGCTACACCTTC

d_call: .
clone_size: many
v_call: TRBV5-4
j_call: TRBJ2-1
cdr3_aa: CASRASDRGEQFF
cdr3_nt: TGTGCCAGCAGGGCTAGCGATCGCGGTGAGCAGTTCTTC

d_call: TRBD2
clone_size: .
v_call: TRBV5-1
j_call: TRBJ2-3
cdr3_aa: CASSGLAGAGTDTQYF
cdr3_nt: TGCGCCAGCAGCGGGCTAGCGGGAGCGGGCACAGATACGCAGTATTTT

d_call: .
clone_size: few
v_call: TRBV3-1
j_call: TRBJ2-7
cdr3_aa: CANHKQYF
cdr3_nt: TGTGCTAATCATAAGCAGTACTTC

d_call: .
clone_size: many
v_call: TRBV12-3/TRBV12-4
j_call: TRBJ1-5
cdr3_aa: CASSQDTLGGQPQHF
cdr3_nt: TGTGCCAGCAGTCAGGACACCCTGGGGGGTCAGCCCCAGCATTTT

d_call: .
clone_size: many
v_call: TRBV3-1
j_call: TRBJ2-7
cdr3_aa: CASSQGFAIGEQYF
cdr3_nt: TGTGCCAGCAGCCAAGGTTTCGCGATCGGCGAGCAGTACTTC

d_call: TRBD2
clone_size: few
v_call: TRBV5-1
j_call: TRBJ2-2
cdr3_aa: CASSHTGRPNTGELFF
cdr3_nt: TGCGCCAGCAGTCATACCGGGAGGCCCAACACCGGGGAGCTGTTTTTT

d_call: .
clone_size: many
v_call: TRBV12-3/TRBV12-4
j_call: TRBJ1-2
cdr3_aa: CASSLSQGGNYGYTF
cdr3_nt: TGTGCCAGCAGTTTGTCGCAGGGCGGGAACTATGGCTACACCTTC

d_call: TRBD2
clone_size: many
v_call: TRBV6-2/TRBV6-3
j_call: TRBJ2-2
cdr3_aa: CASSWEGSNTGELFF
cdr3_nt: TGTGCCAGCAGTTGGGAGGGATCGAACACCGGGGAGCTGTTTTTT